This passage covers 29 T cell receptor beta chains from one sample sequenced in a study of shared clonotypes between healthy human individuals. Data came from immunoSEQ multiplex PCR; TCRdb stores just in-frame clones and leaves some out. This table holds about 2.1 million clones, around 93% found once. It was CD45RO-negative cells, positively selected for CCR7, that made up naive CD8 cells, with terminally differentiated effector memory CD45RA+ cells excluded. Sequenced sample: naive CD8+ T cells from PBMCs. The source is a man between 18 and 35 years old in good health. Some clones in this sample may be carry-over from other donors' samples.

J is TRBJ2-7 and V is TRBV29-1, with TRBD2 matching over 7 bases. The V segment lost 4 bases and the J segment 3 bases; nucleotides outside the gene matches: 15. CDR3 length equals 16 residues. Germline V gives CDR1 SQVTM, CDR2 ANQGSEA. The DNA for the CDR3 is TGCAGCGTTGTGGTATTTCAGGGAGGGACCCACTACGAGCAGTACTTC. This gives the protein CSVVVFQGGTHYEQYF.

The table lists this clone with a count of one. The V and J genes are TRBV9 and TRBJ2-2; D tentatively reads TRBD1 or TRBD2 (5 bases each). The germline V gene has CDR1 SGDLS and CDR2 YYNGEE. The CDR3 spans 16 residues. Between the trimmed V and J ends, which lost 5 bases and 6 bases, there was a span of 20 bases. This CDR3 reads CASSGGEGELAGELFF. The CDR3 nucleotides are TGTGCCAGCAGTGGCGGTGAAGGGGAGTTAGCCGGGGAGCTGTTTTTT.

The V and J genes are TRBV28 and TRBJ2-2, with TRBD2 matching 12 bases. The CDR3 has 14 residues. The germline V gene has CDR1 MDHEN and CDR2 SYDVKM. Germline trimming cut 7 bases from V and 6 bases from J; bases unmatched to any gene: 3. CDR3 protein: CASKTSGSSGELFF. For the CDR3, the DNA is TGTGCCAGCAAGACTAGCGGGAGCTCCGGGGAGCTGTTTTTT.

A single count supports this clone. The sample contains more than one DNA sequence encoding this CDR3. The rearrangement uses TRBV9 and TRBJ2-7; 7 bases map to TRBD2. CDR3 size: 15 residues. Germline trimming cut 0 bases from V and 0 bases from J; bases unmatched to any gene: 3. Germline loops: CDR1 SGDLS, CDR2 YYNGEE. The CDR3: CASSVAAGVSYEQYF. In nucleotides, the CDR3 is TGTGCCAGCAGCGTAGCTGCGGGAGTCTCCTACGAGCAGTACTTC.

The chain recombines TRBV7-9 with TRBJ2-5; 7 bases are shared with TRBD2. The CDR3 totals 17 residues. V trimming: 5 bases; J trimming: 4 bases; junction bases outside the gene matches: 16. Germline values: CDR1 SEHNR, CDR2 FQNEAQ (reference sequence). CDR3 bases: TGTGCCAGCAGCCCTAGAGCGGGACGGGATTATGGAGAGACCCAGTACTTC. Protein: CASSPRAGRDYGETQYF.

The CDR3 nucleotides read TGTGCCAGCAGCCCCGCGGCTAGCGGGAACGCCGTTGAGCAGTTCTTC. Translation: CASSPAASGNAVEQFF. The chain has TRBV7-9 and TRBJ2-1; 9 positions agree with TRBD2. In germline, CDR1 is SEHNR, CDR2 FQNEAQ (reference sequence). The length of the CDR3 is 16 residues. Trimming took 5 bases from V and 9 from J; bases not matched to a gene: 14.

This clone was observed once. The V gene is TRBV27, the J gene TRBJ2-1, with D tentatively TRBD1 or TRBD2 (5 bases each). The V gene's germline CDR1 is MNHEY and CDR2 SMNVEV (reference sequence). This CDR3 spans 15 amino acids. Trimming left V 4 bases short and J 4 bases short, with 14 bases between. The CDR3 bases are TGTGCCAGCAGTTACGGGGCCCCTCTTTACAATGAGCAGTTCTTC. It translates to CASSYGAPLYNEQFF.

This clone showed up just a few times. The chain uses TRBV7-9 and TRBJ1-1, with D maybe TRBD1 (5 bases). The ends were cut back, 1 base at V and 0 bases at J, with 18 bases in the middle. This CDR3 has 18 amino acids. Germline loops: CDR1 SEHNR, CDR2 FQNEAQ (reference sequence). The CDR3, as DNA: TGTGCCAGCAGCTTAGTCGAGGGAATGGGGCCCATGAACACTGAAGCTTTCTTT. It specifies CASSLVEGMGPMNTEAFF.

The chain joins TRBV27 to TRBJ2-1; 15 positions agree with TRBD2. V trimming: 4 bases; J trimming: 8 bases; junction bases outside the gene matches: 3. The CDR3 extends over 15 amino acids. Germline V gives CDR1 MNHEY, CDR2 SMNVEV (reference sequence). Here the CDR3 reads CASSYGLAGGYEQFF. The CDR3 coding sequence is TGTGCCAGCAGTTACGGACTAGCGGGAGGGTATGAGCAGTTCTTC.

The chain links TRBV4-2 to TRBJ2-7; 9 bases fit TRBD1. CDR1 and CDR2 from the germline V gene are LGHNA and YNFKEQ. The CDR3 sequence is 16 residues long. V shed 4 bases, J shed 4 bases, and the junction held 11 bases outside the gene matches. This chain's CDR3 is CASSPTDQGQGYEQYF. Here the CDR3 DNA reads TGTGCCAGCAGCCCAACCGACCAGGGACAGGGATACGAGCAGTACTTC.

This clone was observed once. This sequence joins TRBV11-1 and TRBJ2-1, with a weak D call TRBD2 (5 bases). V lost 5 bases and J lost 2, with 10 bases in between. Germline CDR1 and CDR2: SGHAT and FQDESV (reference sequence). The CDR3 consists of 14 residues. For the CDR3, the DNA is TGTGCCAGCAGCCGCCGGGGAGCCTACAATGAGCAGTTCTTC. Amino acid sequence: CASSRRGAYNEQFF.

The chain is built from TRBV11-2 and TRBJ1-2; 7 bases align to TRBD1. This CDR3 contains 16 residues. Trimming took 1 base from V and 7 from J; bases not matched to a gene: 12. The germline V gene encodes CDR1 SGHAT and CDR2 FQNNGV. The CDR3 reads CASSLVADREKGGYTF. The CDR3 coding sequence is TGTGCCAGCAGCTTAGTGGCAGACAGGGAGAAGGGTGGCTACACCTTC.

DNA for the CDR3: TGTGCCAGCAGCTTGGCGTGGTACAATGAGCAGTTCTTC. Protein product: CASSLAWYNEQFF. The rearrangement uses TRBV5-6 and TRBJ2-1; no firm D call. CDR1 SGHDT and CDR2 YYEEEE come from the germline V gene. Trimming took off 0 bases at V and 4 bases at J, with 5 bases between the two ends. This CDR3 has 13 residues.

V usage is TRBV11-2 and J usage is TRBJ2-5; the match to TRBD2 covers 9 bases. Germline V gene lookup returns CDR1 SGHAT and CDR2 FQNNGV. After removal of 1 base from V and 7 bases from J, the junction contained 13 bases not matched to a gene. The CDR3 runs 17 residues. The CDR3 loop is CASSLVNLGLAGRTQYF. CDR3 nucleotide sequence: TGTGCCAGCAGCTTAGTTAACCTAGGTCTAGCGGGAAGGACCCAGTACTTC.

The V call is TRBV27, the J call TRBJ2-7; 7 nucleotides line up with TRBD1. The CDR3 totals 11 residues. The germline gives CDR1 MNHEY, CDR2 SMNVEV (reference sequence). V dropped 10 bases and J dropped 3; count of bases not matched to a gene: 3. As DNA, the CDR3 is TGTGCCACCCGGGACAGCTACGAGCAGTACTTC. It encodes CATRDSYEQYF.

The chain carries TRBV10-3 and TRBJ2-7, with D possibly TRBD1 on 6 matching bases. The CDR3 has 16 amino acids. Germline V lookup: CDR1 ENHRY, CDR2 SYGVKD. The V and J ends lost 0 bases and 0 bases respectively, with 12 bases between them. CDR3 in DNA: TGTGCCATCAGTGAGTCGGGCAGGGGAGTCTCCTACGAGCAGTACTTC. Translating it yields CAISESGRGVSYEQYF.

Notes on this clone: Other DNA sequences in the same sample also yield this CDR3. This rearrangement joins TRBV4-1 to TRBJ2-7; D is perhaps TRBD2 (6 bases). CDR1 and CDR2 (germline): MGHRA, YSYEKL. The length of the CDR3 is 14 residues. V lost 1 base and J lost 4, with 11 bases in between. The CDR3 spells CASSQGQGLYEQYF. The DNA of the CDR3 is TGCGCCAGCAGCCAAGGGCAGGGACTTTACGAGCAGTACTTC.

CDR3 region: CASSLPDRGQETQYF. Here the CDR3 DNA reads TGTGCCAGCAGTTTACCCGACAGGGGCCAAGAGACCCAGTACTTC. The rearrangement joins TRBV28 to TRBJ2-5; 8 bases are shared with TRBD1. Germline assignment: CDR1 MDHEN and CDR2 SYDVKM. The CDR3 covers 15 residues. J lost 1 base, V lost 2 bases, and 3 bases had no gene match.

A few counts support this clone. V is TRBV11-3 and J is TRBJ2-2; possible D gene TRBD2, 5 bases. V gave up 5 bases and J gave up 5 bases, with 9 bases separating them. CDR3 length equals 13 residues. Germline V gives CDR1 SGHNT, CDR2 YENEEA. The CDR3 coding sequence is TGTGCCAGCAGCGTGGGCGGGACCGGGGAGCTGTTTTTT. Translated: CASSVGGTGELFF.

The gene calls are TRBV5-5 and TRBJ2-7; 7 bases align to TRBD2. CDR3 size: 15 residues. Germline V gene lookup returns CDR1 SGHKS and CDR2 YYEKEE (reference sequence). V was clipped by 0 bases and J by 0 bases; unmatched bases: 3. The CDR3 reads CASSLDGGSSYEQYF. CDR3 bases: TGTGCCAGCAGCTTGGATGGCGGGAGCTCCTACGAGCAGTACTTC.

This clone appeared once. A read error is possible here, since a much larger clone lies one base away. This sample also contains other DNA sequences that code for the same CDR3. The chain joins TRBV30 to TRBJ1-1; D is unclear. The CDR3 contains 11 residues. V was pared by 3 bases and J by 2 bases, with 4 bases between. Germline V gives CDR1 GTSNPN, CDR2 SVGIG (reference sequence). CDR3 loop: CAWRENTEAFF. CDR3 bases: TGTGCCTGGAGGGAAAACACTGAAGCTTTCTTT.

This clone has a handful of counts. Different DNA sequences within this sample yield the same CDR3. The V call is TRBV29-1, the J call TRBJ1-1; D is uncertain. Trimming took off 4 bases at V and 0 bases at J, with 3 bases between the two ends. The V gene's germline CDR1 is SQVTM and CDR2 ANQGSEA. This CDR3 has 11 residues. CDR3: CSVVVNTEAFF. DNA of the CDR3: TGCAGCGTTGTTGTGAACACTGAAGCTTTCTTT.

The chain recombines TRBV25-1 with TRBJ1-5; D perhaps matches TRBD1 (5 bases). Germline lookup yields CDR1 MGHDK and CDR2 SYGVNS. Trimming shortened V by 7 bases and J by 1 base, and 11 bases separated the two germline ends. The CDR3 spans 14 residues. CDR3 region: CASTWGWSNQPQHF. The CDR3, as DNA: TGTGCCAGCACCTGGGGCTGGAGCAATCAGCCCCAGCATTTT.

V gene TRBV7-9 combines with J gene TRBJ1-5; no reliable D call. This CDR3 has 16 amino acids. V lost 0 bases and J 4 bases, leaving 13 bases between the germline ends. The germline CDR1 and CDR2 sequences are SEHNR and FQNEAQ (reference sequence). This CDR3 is CASSLALPETNQPQHF. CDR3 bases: TGTGCCAGCAGCTTAGCATTGCCAGAGACAAATCAGCCCCAGCATTTT.

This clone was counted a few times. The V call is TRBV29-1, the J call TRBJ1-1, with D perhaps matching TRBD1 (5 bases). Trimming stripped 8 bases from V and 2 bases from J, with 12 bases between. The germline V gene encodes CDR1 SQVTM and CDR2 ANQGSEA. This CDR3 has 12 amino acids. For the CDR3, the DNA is TGCAGCTTTGGGGCCCCCAACACTGAAGCTTTCTTT. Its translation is CSFGAPNTEAFF.

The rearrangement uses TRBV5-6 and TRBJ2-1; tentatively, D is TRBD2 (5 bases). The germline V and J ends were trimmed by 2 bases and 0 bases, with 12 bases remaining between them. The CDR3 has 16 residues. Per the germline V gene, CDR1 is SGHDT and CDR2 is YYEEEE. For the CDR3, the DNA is TGTGCCAGCAGCTTACAGAGCGGCCTCTCCTACAATGAGCAGTTCTTC. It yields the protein CASSLQSGLSYNEQFF.

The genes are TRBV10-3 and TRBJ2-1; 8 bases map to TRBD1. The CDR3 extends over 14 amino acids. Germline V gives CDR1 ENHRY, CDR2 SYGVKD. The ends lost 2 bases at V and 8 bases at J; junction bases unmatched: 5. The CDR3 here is CAISEGQGSDEQFF. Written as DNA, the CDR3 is TGTGCCATCAGTGAGGGACAGGGAAGCGATGAGCAGTTCTTC.

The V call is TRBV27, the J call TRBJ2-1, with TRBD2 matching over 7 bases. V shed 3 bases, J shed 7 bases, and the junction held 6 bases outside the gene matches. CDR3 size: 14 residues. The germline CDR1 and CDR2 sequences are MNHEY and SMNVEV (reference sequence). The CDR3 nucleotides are TGTGCCAGCAGTTTGCGGCTAGCGGCGAATGAGCAGTTCTTC. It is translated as CASSLRLAANEQFF.

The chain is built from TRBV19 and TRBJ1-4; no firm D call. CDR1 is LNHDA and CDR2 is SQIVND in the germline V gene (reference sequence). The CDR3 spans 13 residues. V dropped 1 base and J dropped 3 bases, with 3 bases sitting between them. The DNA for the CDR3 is TGTGCCAGTAGTATAGTCCCTAATGAAAAACTGTTTTTT. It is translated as CASSIVPNEKLFF.